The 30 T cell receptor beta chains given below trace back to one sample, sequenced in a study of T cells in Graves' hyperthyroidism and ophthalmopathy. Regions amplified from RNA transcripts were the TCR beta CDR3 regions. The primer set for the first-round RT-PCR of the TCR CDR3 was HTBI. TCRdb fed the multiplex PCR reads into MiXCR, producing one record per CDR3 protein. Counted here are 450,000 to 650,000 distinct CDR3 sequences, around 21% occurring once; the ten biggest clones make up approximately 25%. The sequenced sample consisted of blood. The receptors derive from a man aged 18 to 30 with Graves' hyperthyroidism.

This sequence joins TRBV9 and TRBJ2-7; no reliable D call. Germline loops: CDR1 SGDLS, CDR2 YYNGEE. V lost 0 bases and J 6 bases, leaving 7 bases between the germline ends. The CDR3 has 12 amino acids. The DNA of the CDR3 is TGTGCCAGCAGCGTAGGCTGGGGCGAGCAGTACTTC. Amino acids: CASSVGWGEQYF.

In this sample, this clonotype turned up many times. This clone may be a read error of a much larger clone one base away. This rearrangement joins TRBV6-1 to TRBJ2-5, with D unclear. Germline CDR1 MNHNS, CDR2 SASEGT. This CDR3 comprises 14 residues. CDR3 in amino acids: CASSLTLYQEAQYF. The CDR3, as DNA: TGTGCCAGCAGCCTAACCCTGTACCAAGAGGCCCAGTACTTC.

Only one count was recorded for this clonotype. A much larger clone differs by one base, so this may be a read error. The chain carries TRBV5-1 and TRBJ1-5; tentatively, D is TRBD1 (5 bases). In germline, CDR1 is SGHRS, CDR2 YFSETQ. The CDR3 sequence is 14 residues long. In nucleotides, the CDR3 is TGCGCCAGCAGCTCAGGGTCCGGCAATCATCCCCAGCATTTT. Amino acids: CASSSGSGNHPQHF.

CDR3 amino acids: CSAKRGGFETEAFF. CDR3 DNA: TGCAGTGCCAAGCGCGGAGGGTTCGAGACTGAAGCTTTCTTT. V usage is TRBV20-1 and J usage is TRBJ1-1; D not certain. The CDR3 contains 14 residues. Germline values: CDR1 DFQATT, CDR2 SNEGSKA (reference sequence). V was cut by 6 bases and J by 5 bases, with 19 bases left in between.

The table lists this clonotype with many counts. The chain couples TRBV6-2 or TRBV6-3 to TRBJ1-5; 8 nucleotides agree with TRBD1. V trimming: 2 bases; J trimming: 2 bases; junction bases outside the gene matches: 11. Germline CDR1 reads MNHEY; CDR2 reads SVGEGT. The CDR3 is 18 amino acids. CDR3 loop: CASSYGQGAITGNQPQHF. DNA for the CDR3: TGTGCCAGCAGTTACGGGCAGGGGGCGATAACCGGCAATCAGCCCCAGCATTTT.

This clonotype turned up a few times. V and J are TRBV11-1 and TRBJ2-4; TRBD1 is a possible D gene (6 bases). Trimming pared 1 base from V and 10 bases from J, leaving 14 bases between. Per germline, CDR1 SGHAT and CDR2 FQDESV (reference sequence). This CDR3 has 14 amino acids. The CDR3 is CASSLEGTQGIQYF. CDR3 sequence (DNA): TGTGCCAGCAGCTTAGAAGGGACCCAGGGGATTCAGTACTTC.

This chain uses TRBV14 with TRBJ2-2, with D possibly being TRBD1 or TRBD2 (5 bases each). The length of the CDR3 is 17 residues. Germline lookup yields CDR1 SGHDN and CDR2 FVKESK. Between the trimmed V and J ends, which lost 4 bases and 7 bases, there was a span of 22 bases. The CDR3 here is CASSPYWGSLTGGELFF. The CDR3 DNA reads TGTGCCAGCAGCCCCTATTGGGGGTCTCTAACCGGCGGGGAGCTGTTTTTT.

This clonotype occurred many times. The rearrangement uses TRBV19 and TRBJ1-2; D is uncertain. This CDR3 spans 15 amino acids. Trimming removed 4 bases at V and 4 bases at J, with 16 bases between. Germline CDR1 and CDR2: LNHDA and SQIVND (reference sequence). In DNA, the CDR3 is TGTGCCAGTAGTACAGGAAATCTACCGGGCTATGGCTACACCTTC. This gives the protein CASSTGNLPGYGYTF.

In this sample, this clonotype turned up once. For the CDR3, the DNA is TGTGCCAGCAGTCCGATCCGATTCTATGGCTACACCTTC. Translated, it gives CASSPIRFYGYTF. V is TRBV6-1 and J is TRBJ1-2; no definite D call. V was pared by 5 bases and J by 4 bases, with 11 bases between. The CDR3 is 13 residues long. From germline, CDR1 is MNHNS and CDR2 SASEGT.

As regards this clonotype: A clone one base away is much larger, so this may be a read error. This CDR3 is CASTDNWIHYGFTF. Written as DNA, the CDR3 is TGTGCCAGCACCGATAACTGGATCCACTATGGCTTCACCTTC. The chain combines TRBV6-1 with TRBJ1-2; no clear D gene. The length of the CDR3 is 14 residues. Germline CDR1 is MNHNS and CDR2 is SASEGT.

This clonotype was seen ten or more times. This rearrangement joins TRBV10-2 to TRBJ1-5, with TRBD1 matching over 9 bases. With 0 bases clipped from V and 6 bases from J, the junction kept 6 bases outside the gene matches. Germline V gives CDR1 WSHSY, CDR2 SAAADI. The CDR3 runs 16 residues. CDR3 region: CASSESTGGQGQPQHF. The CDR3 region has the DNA TGCGCCAGCAGTGAGTCGACTGGGGGACAGGGTCAGCCCCAGCATTTT.

Here the CDR3 reads CSGTGWRRETQYF. DNA for the CDR3: TGCAGTGGTACAGGGTGGCGACGTGAGACCCAGTACTTC. This chain uses TRBV20-1 with TRBJ2-5, with D possibly being TRBD1 (6 bases). Trimming shortened V by 7 bases and J by 5 bases, and 17 bases separated the two germline ends. The CDR3 is 13 residues long. The germline gives CDR1 DFQATT, CDR2 SNEGSKA (reference sequence).

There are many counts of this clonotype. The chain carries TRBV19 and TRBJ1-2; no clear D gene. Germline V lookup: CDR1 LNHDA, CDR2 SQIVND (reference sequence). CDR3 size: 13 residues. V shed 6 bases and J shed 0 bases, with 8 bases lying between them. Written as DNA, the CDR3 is TGTGCCAGTAGGATCGATTCTAACTATGGCTACACCTTC. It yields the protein CASRIDSNYGYTF.

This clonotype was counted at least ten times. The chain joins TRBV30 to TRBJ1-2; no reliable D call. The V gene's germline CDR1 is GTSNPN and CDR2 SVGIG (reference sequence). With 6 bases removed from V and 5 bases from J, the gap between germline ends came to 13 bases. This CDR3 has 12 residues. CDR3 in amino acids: CACSVGWYGYTF. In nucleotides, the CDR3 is TGTGCCTGCTCAGTGGGCTGGTATGGCTACACCTTC. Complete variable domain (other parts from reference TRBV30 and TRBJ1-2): SQTIHQWPATLVQPVGSPLSLECTVEGTSNPNLYWYRQAAGRGLQLLFYSVGIGQISSEVPQNLSASRPQDRQFILSSKKLLLSDSGFYLCACSVGWYGYTFGSGTRLTVV.

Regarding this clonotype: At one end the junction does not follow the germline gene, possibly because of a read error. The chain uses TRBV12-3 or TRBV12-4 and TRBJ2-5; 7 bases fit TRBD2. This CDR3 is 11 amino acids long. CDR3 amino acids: CASSFGRALNF. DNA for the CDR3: TGTGCCAGCAGTTTTGGGAGGGCCCTAAACTTC.

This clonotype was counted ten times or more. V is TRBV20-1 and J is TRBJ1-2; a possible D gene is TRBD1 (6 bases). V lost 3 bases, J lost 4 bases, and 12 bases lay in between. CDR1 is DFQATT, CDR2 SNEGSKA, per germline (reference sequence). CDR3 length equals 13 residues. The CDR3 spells CSASPGAVYGYTF. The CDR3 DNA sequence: TGCAGTGCTAGCCCGGGGGCAGTCTATGGCTACACCTTC.

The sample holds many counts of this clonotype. The CDR3 nucleotides are TGTGCCAGCAGTGAGTCCCAGGCCTACGAGCAGTACTTC. Translation gives CASSESQAYEQYF. The chain carries TRBV6-1 and TRBJ2-7; no definite D call. Germline CDR1 reads MNHNS; CDR2 reads SASEGT. The CDR3 runs 13 residues. V lost 3 bases and J 2 bases, leaving 8 bases between the germline ends.

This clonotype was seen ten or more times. CDR3 sequence (DNA): TGCGCCAGCAGCCTCCCTACACAGAACACCGGGGAGCTGTTTTTT. Translation gives CASSLPTQNTGELFF. This sequence joins TRBV5-1 and TRBJ2-2; D is undetermined. CDR3 length: 15 amino acids. Between the trimmed V and J ends, which lost 4 bases and 1 base, there was a span of 11 bases. CDR1 and CDR2 (germline): SGHRS, YFSETQ.

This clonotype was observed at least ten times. For the CDR3, the DNA is TGTGCCAGCAGTCCGGGGGGGCGATTGGAAGGCTACACCTTC. Translated: CASSPGGRLEGYTF. This chain uses TRBV2 with TRBJ1-2; possible D gene TRBD1, 6 bases. Germline assignment: CDR1 SNHLY and CDR2 FYNNEI. V was pared by 5 bases and J by 8 bases, with 18 bases between. The CDR3 is 14 amino acids.

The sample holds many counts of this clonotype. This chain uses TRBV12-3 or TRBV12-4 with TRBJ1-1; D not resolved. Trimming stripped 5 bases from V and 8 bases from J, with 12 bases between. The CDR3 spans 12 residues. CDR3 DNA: TGTGCCAGCAGTGGACTGTCCTGGGAAGCTTTCTTT. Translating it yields CASSGLSWEAFF.

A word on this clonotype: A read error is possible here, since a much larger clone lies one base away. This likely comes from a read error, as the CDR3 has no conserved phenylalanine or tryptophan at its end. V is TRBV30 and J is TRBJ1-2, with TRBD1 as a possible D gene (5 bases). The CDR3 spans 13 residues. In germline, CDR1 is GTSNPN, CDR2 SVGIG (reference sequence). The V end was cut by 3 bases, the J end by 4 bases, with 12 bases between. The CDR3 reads CAWRDSGSYGYTL. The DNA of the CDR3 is TGTGCCTGGAGGGACTCAGGGTCCTATGGCTACACCTTG.

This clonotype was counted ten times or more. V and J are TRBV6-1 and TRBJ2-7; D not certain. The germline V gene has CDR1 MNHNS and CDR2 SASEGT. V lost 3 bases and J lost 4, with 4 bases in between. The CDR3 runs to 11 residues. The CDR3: CASSDDYEQYF. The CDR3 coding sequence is TGTGCCAGCAGTGACGATTACGAGCAGTACTTC.

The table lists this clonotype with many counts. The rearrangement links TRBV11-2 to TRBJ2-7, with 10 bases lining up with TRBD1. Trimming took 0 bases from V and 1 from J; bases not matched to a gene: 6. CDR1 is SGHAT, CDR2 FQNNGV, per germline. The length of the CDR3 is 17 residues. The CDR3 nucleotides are TGTGCCAGCAGCTTAGATACGCCGGGACAGGGGTCCTACGAGCAGTACTTC. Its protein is CASSLDTPGQGSYEQYF.

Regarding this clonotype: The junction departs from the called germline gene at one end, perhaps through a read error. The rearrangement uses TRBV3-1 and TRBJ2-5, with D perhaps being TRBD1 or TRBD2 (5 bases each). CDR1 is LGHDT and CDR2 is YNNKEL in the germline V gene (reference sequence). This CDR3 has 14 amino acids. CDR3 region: CASSQVGDQEAQYF. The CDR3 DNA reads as TGTGCCAGCAGCCAAGTGGGGGACCAAGAGGCCCAGTACTTC.

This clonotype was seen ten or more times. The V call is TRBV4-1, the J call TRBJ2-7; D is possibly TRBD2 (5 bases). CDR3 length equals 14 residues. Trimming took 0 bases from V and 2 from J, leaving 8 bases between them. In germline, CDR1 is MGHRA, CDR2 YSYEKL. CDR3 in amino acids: CASSQDQEAYEQYF. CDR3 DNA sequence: TGCGCCAGCAGCCAAGATCAGGAGGCCTACGAGCAGTACTTC.

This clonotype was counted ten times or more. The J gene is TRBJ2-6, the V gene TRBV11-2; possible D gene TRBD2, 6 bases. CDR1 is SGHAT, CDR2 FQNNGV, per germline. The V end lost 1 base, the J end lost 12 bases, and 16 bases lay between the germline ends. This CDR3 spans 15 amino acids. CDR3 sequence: CASSLVGSWGGVLTF. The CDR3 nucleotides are TGTGCCAGCAGCTTAGTAGGCAGCTGGGGAGGCGTCCTGACTTTC.

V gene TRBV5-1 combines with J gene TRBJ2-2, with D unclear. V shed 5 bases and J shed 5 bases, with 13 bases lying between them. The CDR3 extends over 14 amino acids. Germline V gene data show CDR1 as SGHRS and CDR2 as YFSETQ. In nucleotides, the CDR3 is TGCGCCAGCAGGCCGACACGAAGAACCGGGGAGCTGTTTTTT. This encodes CASRPTRRTGELFF.

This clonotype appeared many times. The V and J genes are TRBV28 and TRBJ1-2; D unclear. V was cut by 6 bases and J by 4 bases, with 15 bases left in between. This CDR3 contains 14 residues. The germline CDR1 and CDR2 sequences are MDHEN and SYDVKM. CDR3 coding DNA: TGTGCCAGCAGACTAGAGACCTGGGGCTATGGCTACACCTTC. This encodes CASRLETWGYGYTF.

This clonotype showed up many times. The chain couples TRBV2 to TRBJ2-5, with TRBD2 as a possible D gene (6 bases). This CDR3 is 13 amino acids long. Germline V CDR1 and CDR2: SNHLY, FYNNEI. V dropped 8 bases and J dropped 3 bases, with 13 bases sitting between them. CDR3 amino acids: CASLPREKETQYF. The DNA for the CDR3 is TGTGCCAGCTTGCCTCGGGAGAAAGAGACCCAGTACTTC.

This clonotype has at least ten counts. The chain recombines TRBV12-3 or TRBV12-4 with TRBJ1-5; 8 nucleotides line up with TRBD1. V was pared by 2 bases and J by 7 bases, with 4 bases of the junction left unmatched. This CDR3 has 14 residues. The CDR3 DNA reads TGTGCCAGCAGTTTATCAGGGGGCGGACAGCCCCAGCATTTT. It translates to CASSLSGGGQPQHF.